This T cell receptor beta chain was retrieved from a study of technical replicates of blood from several donors. Here immunoSEQ multiplex PCR was the method, and the copy in TCRdb shows in-frame clones only, minus some. The data show around 80,000 clones, 98% seen once. Germline CDR1 reads SGHTA; CDR2 reads FQGTGA. The CDR3 extends over 14 amino acids. The J segment lost 6 bases and the V segment lost 5 bases, leaving 6 bases of the junction unmatched. The sequence was obtained from a human donor in good health. The V call is TRBV7-3, the J call TRBJ2-3, with 9 bases that match TRBD2. The sample comprised T cells isolated from PBMCs. The CDR3 is CASSPGTSSDTQYF. The CDR3 DNA reads as TGTGCCAGCAGCCCGGGGACTAGCAGCGATACGCAGTATTTT.